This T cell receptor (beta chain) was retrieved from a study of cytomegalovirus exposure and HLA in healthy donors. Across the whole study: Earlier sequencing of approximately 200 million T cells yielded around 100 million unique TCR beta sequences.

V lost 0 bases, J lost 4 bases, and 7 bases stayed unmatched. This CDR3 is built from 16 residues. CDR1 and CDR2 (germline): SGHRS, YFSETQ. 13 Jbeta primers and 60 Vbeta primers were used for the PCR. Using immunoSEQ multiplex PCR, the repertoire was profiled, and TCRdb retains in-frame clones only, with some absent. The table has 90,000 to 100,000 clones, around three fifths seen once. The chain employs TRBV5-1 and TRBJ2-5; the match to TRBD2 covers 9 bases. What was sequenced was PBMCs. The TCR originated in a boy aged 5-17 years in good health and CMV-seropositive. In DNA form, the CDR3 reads TGCGCCAGCAGCTTGGGACTAGCGGCAGCAGGAGAGACCCAGTACTTC. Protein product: CASSLGLAAAGETQYF.